The TCR beta chain described here comes from a study of blood T cell repertoires in COVID-19. Clones were sequenced by immunoSEQ multiplex PCR, and TCRdb holds only the in-frame ones, with some missing. Of a few hundred thousand clones in the sample, around 78% were seen once. From germline, CDR1 is MNHEY and CDR2 SVGAGI. The V segment lost 8 bases and the J segment 2 bases; nucleotides outside the gene matches: 8. The CDR3 runs to 14 residues. The receptor comes from a man aged 55 to 70 who had recovered from COVID-19. The J gene is TRBJ1-2, the V gene TRBV6-5; 7 bases align to TRBD1. Sequenced sample: peripheral blood. CDR3 amino acids: CASEARQGNYGYTF. CDR3 DNA sequence: TGTGCCAGCGAGGCCAGACAGGGAAACTATGGCTACACCTTC.